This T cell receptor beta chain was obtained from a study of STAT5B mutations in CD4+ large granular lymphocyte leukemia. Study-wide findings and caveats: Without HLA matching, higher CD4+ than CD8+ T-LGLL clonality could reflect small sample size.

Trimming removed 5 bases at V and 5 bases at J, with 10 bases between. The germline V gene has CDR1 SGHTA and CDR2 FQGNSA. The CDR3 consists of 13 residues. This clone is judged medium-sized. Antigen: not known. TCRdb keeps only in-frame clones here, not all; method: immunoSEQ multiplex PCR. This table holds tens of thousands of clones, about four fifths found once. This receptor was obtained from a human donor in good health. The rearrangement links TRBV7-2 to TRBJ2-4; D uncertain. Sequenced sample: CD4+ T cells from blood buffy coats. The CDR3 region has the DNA TGTGCCAGCAGCCCCACCCTCCAAAACATTCAGTACTTC. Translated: CASSPTLQNIQYF.